The 28 T cell receptor beta chains listed next were all sequenced from one sample in a study of shared clonotypes between healthy human individuals (dated by TCRdb to the early 2020s). The library was prepared using the immunoSEQ multiplex PCR assay. TCRdb's version of the immuneACCESS table is confined to in-frame rearrangements and falls short of the full clone set. An unresolved V gene accounts for under half of the shortfall where checked; the remainder is of unknown origin. The sample table lists some 2.1 million clones, 85% to 95% of them with a count of one. The top ten hold 0.13% of the sample. The sample was naive CD4+ T cells sorted from blood. The cell subset or site label, as the study defines it: CD45RA+ positively selected. The receptors originated from a man aged 18 to 35 in good health.

The chain recombines TRBV21-1 with TRBJ2-3; the D call TRBD2 from the table was never checked on the DNA. TRBV21-1 is reported as a pseudogene. The CDR3 loop spans 16 amino acids. Written as DNA, the CDR3 is TGTGCCAGCAGCACCCGACTAGCGGGGGCCTCAGATACGCAGTATTTT. Its protein is CASSTRLAGASDTQYF.

This chain connects TRBV6-1 to TRBJ2-5; perhaps D is TRBD1 or TRBD2 (5 bases each). V was trimmed by 4 bases and J by 1 base, leaving 13 bases between them. CDR1 is MNHNS and CDR2 is SASEGT in the germline V gene. This CDR3 is built from 15 residues. This chain's CDR3 is CASSASGPPQETQYF. For the CDR3, the DNA is TGTGCCAGCAGTGCGTCGGGACCTCCCCAAGAGACCCAGTACTTC.

About this clone itself: The sample contains more than one DNA sequence encoding this CDR3. The genes are TRBV6-1 and TRBJ1-5; no firm D call. This CDR3 has 13 residues. CDR1 MNHNS and CDR2 SASEGT come from the germline V gene. Trimming removed 3 bases at V and 0 bases at J, with 3 bases between. CDR3 coding DNA: TGTGCCAGCAGTGACGGTAGCAATCAGCCCCAGCATTTT. It translates to CASSDGSNQPQHF.

On this clone: The sample contains more than one DNA sequence encoding this CDR3. This chain joins TRBV6-1 and TRBJ1-2; 8 nucleotides agree with TRBD1. This CDR3 has 13 residues. With 6 bases clipped from V and 4 bases from J, the junction kept 4 bases outside the gene matches. From germline, CDR1 is MNHNS and CDR2 SASEGT. The CDR3 loop is CASSGQGLYGYTF. The DNA of the CDR3 is TGTGCCAGCAGCGGACAGGGACTCTATGGCTACACCTTC.

This clone has just one count. The V gene is TRBV5-1, the J gene TRBJ2-7; possible D gene TRBD2, 6 bases. The V gene's germline CDR1 is SGHRS and CDR2 YFSETQ. V lost 4 bases and J 0 bases, leaving 14 bases between the germline ends. The CDR3 is 15 residues long. The CDR3: CASSDGTGSSYEQYF. CDR3 nucleotide sequence: TGCGCCAGCAGCGATGGGACCGGGAGCTCCTACGAGCAGTACTTC.

The V and J genes are TRBV7-2 and TRBJ1-2; maybe TRBD1 (6 bases). Germline V gene lookup returns CDR1 SGHTA and CDR2 FQGNSA. The V end was cut by 8 bases, the J end by 8 bases, with 21 bases between. The length of the CDR3 is 14 residues. CDR3 sequence reads: CASGPIWGAQGYTF. Written as DNA, the CDR3 is TGTGCCAGCGGACCCATTTGGGGGGCGCAGGGCTACACCTTC.

J is TRBJ2-1 and V is TRBV5-6; TRBD1 matches at 7 bases. This CDR3 has 15 residues. With 0 bases clipped from V and 6 bases from J, the junction kept 6 bases outside the gene matches. Germline CDR1 reads SGHDT; CDR2 reads YYEEEE. CDR3 DNA: TGTGCCAGCAGCTTGGTAAGGGGGCTGTTCAATGAGCAGTTCTTC. Protein: CASSLVRGLFNEQFF.

This sequence joins TRBV4-2 and TRBJ1-4; a possible D gene is TRBD1 (6 bases). Germline CDR1 reads LGHNA; CDR2 reads YNFKEQ. Trimming pared 5 bases from V and 5 bases from J, leaving 21 bases between. CDR3 length: 17 amino acids. DNA for the CDR3: TGTGCCAGCAGCTGGGGGGGGCTACAAGGTACCAATGAAAAACTGTTTTTT. This sequence encodes CASSWGGLQGTNEKLFF.

In its sample, this clone was seen once. The CDR3 sequence: CSVDRVGADTQYF. The CDR3 bases are TGCAGCGTGGACAGGGTTGGCGCAGATACGCAGTATTTT. J is TRBJ2-3 and V is TRBV29-1, with 8 positions matching TRBD1. The V and J ends lost 6 bases and 4 bases, in that order; junction bases with no gene match: 6. This CDR3 contains 13 residues. Per the germline V gene, CDR1 is SQVTM and CDR2 is ANQGSEA.

About this clone: This sample includes further DNA sequences coding for the same CDR3. The rearrangement links TRBV19 to TRBJ1-1; D is undetermined. The germline CDR1 and CDR2 sequences are LNHDA and SQIVND (reference sequence). The CDR3 runs to 11 residues. The V end lost 5 bases, the J end lost 3 bases, and 4 bases lay between the germline ends. The CDR3 reads CASSSYTEAFF. DNA of the CDR3: TGTGCCAGTAGTTCCTACACTGAAGCTTTCTTT.

In this sample, this clone turned up a few times. The chain is built from TRBV27 and TRBJ2-7, with no clear D. Trimming cost V 4 bases and J 2 bases, with 6 bases left between them. Germline V gene lookup returns CDR1 MNHEY and CDR2 SMNVEV (reference sequence). There are 12 residues in the CDR3. CDR3 in DNA: TGTGCCAGCAGTTCCCCCACCTACGAGCAGTACTTC. This sequence encodes CASSSPTYEQYF.

A note on this clone: This may be a read error: a much more frequent sequence differs by one nucleotide. The J gene is TRBJ2-2, the V gene TRBV30; D is perhaps TRBD2 (5 bases). Per germline, CDR1 GTSNPN and CDR2 SVGIG (reference sequence). This CDR3 has 15 amino acids. In DNA form, the CDR3 reads TGTGCCTGGAGTGCTAGGGCCGCGAACACCGGGGAGCCGTTTTTT. It encodes CAWSARAANTGEPFF.

This sequence joins TRBV7-2 and TRBJ1-2; D is possibly TRBD1 (5 bases). The CDR3 has 14 residues. With 2 bases removed from V and 7 bases from J, the gap between germline ends came to 14 bases. Germline V CDR1 and CDR2: SGHTA, FQGNSA. CDR3 residues: CASSLFQGLGGYTF. The CDR3, as DNA: TGTGCCAGCAGCTTATTTCAGGGCCTTGGTGGCTACACCTTC.

This chain connects TRBV27 to TRBJ1-2; 9 bases map to TRBD1. After removal of 8 bases from V and 8 bases from J, the junction contained 6 bases not matched to a gene. This CDR3 region has 12 residues. Germline loops: CDR1 MNHEY, CDR2 SMNVEV (reference sequence). The CDR3 sequence is CASGGTGRGYTF. CDR3 nucleotide sequence: TGTGCCAGCGGAGGGACAGGGAGAGGCTACACCTTC.

The J gene is TRBJ1-6, the V gene TRBV2; possibly TRBD1 for D (5 bases). Germline CDR1 and CDR2: SNHLY and FYNNEI. V was pared by 6 bases and J by 10 bases, with 16 bases between. This CDR3 is built from 14 residues. The CDR3 DNA reads TGTGCCAGCAGCGTTCCCAGGGAAGGATCACCCCTCCACTTT. Amino acids: CASSVPREGSPLHF.

This clone occurred once. V and J are TRBV2 and TRBJ2-5; 10 nucleotides align to TRBD1. After removal of 6 bases from V and 4 bases from J, the junction contained 8 bases not matched to a gene. This CDR3 has 15 amino acids. Germline loops: CDR1 SNHLY, CDR2 FYNNEI. CDR3 sequence: CASRERTGGVETQYF. CDR3 in DNA: TGTGCCAGCAGGGAGAGGACAGGGGGAGTAGAGACCCAGTACTTC.

This sequence joins TRBV27 and TRBJ1-5; D unresolved. In germline, CDR1 is MNHEY, CDR2 SMNVEV (reference sequence). The CDR3 length is 18 residues. Trimming removed 0 bases at V and 0 bases at J, with 15 bases between. The CDR3 coding sequence is TGTGCCAGCAGTTTATCGAACCCCCGACTATATAGCAATCAGCCCCAGCATTTT. It translates to CASSLSNPRLYSNQPQHF.

J is TRBJ2-1 and V is TRBV29-1; possibly TRBD2 for D (5 bases). The germline CDR1 and CDR2 sequences are SQVTM and ANQGSEA. V lost 5 bases to trimming and J lost 3 bases, with 17 bases between them. The CDR3 contains 15 residues. As DNA, the CDR3 is TGCAGCGTTCATGTTTCCGGGGAAAACTACAATGAGCAGTTCTTC. Translation: CSVHVSGENYNEQFF.

The rearrangement joins TRBV4-1 to TRBJ1-2; the D is unclear. Deletions cut 0 bases from V and 7 bases from J, with 12 bases between. CDR3 length equals 14 residues. Germline V gives CDR1 MGHRA, CDR2 YSYEKL. CDR3 amino acids: CASSQELRRFGYTF. The CDR3 DNA is TGCGCCAGCAGCCAAGAACTTCGCAGGTTTGGCTACACCTTC.

Concerning this clone: The identical CDR3 is also encoded by other nucleotide sequences in the sample. The rearrangement uses TRBV2 and TRBJ1-5, with D perhaps matching TRBD1 (6 bases). This CDR3 is 13 amino acids long. Trimming pared 1 base from V and 7 bases from J, leaving 8 bases between. Germline V CDR1 and CDR2: SNHLY, FYNNEI. CDR3 protein: CASSEDRAQPQHF. DNA for the CDR3: TGTGCCAGCAGTGAAGACAGGGCCCAGCCCCAGCATTTT.

J is TRBJ2-7 and V is TRBV7-2, with a tentative D call TRBD2 (5 bases). Germline lookup yields CDR1 SGHTA and CDR2 FQGNSA. With 5 bases removed from V and 6 bases from J, the gap between germline ends came to 11 bases. The CDR3 has 12 amino acids. The CDR3 region has the DNA TGTGCCAGCAGCCATCTACGGGGCGAGCAGTACTTC. It codes for CASSHLRGEQYF.

As for this clone: This CDR3 is also generated by other DNA sequences in the sample. V gene TRBV5-1 combines with J gene TRBJ1-6, with a tentative D call TRBD1 (5 bases). The CDR3 runs 13 residues. Trimming shortened V by 4 bases and J by 8 bases, and 10 bases separated the two germline ends. Germline CDR1 and CDR2: SGHRS and YFSETQ. The CDR3 sequence: CASSPLGDSPLHF. DNA of the CDR3: TGCGCCAGCAGCCCATTGGGGGATTCACCCCTCCACTTT.

The V gene is TRBV21-1, the J gene TRBJ1-6. TRBV21-1 is annotated as a pseudogene. This CDR3 contains 15 residues. CDR3 DNA: TGTGCCAGCAGCGCAAAGCCGGGGTGGAATTCACCCCTCCACTTT. It codes for CASSAKPGWNSPLHF.

The chain joins TRBV9 to TRBJ1-2; D is perhaps TRBD1 (5 bases). CDR3 size: 13 residues. Between the trimmed V and J ends, which lost 5 bases and 4 bases, there was a span of 12 bases. Per the germline V gene, CDR1 is SGDLS and CDR2 is YYNGEE. The DNA of the CDR3 is TGTGCCAGCAGGGGGCCCGACAGCTATGGCTACACCTTC. Translation gives CASRGPDSYGYTF. Together with reference TRBV9 and TRBJ1-2, the CDR3 gives the full variable domain: DSGVTQTPKHLITATGQRVTLRCSPRSGDLSVYWYQQSLDQGLQFLIQYYNGEERAKGNILERFSAQQFPDLHSELNLSSLELGDSALYFCASRGPDSYGYTFGSGTRLTVV.

The chain has TRBV7-2 and TRBJ1-6, with D maybe TRBD1 (5 bases). CDR1 is SGHTA, CDR2 FQGNSA, per germline. There are 13 residues in the CDR3. V was trimmed by 5 bases and J by 14 bases, leaving 16 bases between them. The CDR3 DNA reads as TGTGCCAGCAGCCCTTGGGACCTGGAAACCCTCCACTTT. It specifies CASSPWDLETLHF.

The DNA of the CDR3 is TGTGCCTGGAGGGGGGTCGGAGACTATGGCTACACCTTC. This gives the protein CAWRGVGDYGYTF. This chain joins TRBV30 and TRBJ1-2, with D maybe TRBD1 (5 bases). The germline gives CDR1 GTSNPN, CDR2 SVGIG (reference sequence). Trimming pared 3 bases from V and 3 bases from J, leaving 11 bases between. There are 13 residues in the CDR3. The whole variable domain, remainder taken from reference TRBV30 and TRBJ1-2, is SQTIHQWPATLVQPVGSPLSLECTVEGTSNPNLYWYRQAAGRGLQLLFYSVGIGQISSEVPQNLSASRPQDRQFILSSKKLLLSDSGFYLCAWRGVGDYGYTFGSGTRLTVV.

The rearrangement links TRBV10-1 to TRBJ2-5; tentatively, D is TRBD2 (5 bases). This CDR3 has 13 amino acids. Germline values: CDR1 WNHNN, CDR2 SYGVQD (reference sequence). V was pared by 4 bases and J by 5 bases, with 11 bases between. This CDR3 is CASSAASRETQYF. The CDR3 DNA reads TGCGCCAGCAGTGCCGCTAGCAGGGAGACCCAGTACTTC.

J is TRBJ2-7 and V is TRBV19, with D possibly matching TRBD1 (5 bases). This CDR3 contains 13 residues. Germline-derived CDR1 and CDR2 are LNHDA and SQIVND (reference sequence). Trimming left V 3 bases short and J 6 bases short, with 12 bases between. Written as DNA, the CDR3 is TGTGCCAGTAGTATGGAGCAGGGCCGCGAGCAGTACTTC. Its protein product is CASSMEQGREQYF.